The present T cell receptor (beta chain) was sequenced within a study of blood T cell repertoires in COVID-19. TCRdb keeps only in-frame clones here, not all; method: immunoSEQ multiplex PCR. The repertoire holds some 150,000 clones, approximately 80% seen once, with about 15% in the top ten. This CDR3 spans 15 amino acids. Germline V CDR1 and CDR2: SGHRS, YFSETQ. Trimming removed 2 bases from V and 2 bases from J; junction bases left unmatched: 6. The receptor's source is a man aged 50-59 years who had recovered from COVID-19. The chain joins TRBV5-1 to TRBJ1-2; 7 nucleotides align to TRBD1. The source material was PBMCs or T cells enriched from blood (not recorded which). The CDR3 loop is CASSLGTEGNYGYTF. The CDR3 region has the DNA TGCGCCAGCAGCTTAGGGACAGAGGGCAACTATGGCTACACCTTC.